Each of the 20 T cell receptor beta chains below was sequenced from the same sample in a study of OX40 agonist ivuxolimab in advanced cancers. Using immunoSEQ multiplex PCR, the repertoire was profiled, and TCRdb retains in-frame clones only, with some absent. The table records 50,000 to 70,000 clones, 75% to 95% of them present only once. The sample here was CD4+ or CD8+ T cells sorted from blood, taken in a trial of the OX40 agonist ivuxolimab. The receptors originated from an adult with an advanced solid tumor such as melanoma, head and neck, liver or kidney cancer.

The rearrangement uses TRBV15 and TRBJ1-2; 7 positions agree with TRBD1. After removal of 4 bases from V and 0 bases from J, the junction contained 5 bases not matched to a gene. The CDR3 extends over 15 amino acids. CDR1 is LNHNV and CDR2 is YYDKDF in the germline V gene (reference sequence). The CDR3: CATSTETGPNYGYTF. The CDR3 DNA is TGTGCCACCAGCACAGAGACAGGGCCTAACTATGGCTACACCTTC.

The rearrangement links TRBV7-6 to TRBJ2-7; 8 nucleotides align to TRBD2. This CDR3 region has 17 residues. J lost 5 bases, V lost 1 base, and 13 bases had no gene match. Germline CDR1 reads SGHVS; CDR2 reads FNYEAQ. For the CDR3, the DNA is TGTGCCAGCAGCTTAGAATCCCGGTCAGCGGGAGTTAACGAGCAGTACTTC. Its translation: CASSLESRSAGVNEQYF.

This clone was counted a few times. This sequence joins TRBV19 and TRBJ1-1; TRBD1 is a possible D gene (6 bases). This CDR3 comprises 14 residues. Germline V CDR1 and CDR2: LNHDA, SQIVND (reference sequence). Trimming shortened V by 3 bases and J by 5 bases, and 13 bases separated the two germline ends. The CDR3 DNA reads as TGTGCCAGTAGTATGGGGGCTTGGTCGACTGAAGCTTTCTTT. It codes for CASSMGAWSTEAFF.

The chain uses TRBV5-4 and TRBJ2-7, with 12 bases lining up with TRBD1. The CDR3 runs 16 residues. Looked up from germline, CDR1 is SGHNT and CDR2 is YYREEE (reference sequence). Losses at the gene ends were 0 bases for V and 7 bases for J; bases not matched to a gene: 8. DNA for the CDR3: TGTGCCAGCAGCTTGGCCGGGACAGGGGGCATGGGTGAGCAGTACTTC. This gives the protein CASSLAGTGGMGEQYF. The whole variable domain, remainder taken from reference TRBV5-4 and TRBJ2-7, is ETGVTQSPTHLIKTRGQQVTLRCSSQSGHNTVSWYQQALGQGPQFIFQYYREEENGRGNFPPRFSGLQFPNYSSELNVNALELDDSALYLCASSLAGTGGMGEQYFGPGTRLTVT.

The chain has TRBV19 and TRBJ1-2, with D unclear. Trimming removed 3 bases at V and 4 bases at J, with 15 bases between. This CDR3 has 15 amino acids. From germline, CDR1 is LNHDA and CDR2 SQIVND (reference sequence). The CDR3 DNA follows: TGTGCCAGTAGTATCGGAGCGACGGGAACCTATGGCTACACCTTC. Translated, it gives CASSIGATGTYGYTF.

The chain links TRBV27 to TRBJ2-1, with 10 bases lining up with TRBD2. Per germline, CDR1 MNHEY and CDR2 SMNVEV (reference sequence). There are 15 residues in the CDR3. Trimming at V came to 5 bases and at J to 6 bases, leaving 7 bases not matched to a gene. The CDR3 region has the DNA TGTGCCAGCAGTCCCAGGGGGACTAGCGCCAATGAGCAGTTCTTC. This codes for CASSPRGTSANEQFF.

CDR3 sequence reads: CASSFFTKRSYNEQFF. The DNA of the CDR3 is TGTGCCAGCAGTTTTTTCACTAAACGCTCCTACAATGAGCAGTTCTTC. J is TRBJ2-1 and V is TRBV28; no definite D call. The germline V gene has CDR1 MDHEN and CDR2 SYDVKM. The CDR3 extends over 16 amino acids. V was shortened by 3 bases and J by 0 bases, with 12 bases between the two germline ends. Filled out from reference TRBV28 and TRBJ2-1, the complete variable domain reads DVKVTQSSRYLVKRTGEKVFLECVQDMDHENMFWYRQDPGLGLRLIYFSYDVKMKEKGDIPEGYSVSREKKERFSLILESASTNQTSMYLCASSFFTKRSYNEQFFGPGTRLTVL.

As concerns this clone: A read error may account for a junction end that differs from germline. The V gene is TRBV10-1, the J gene TRBJ2-7; TRBD2 matches 14 bases. Per germline, CDR1 WNHNN and CDR2 SYGVQD (reference sequence). CDR3 length: 15 amino acids. The CDR3 DNA sequence: TGCGCCAGCAGTACCGGGACTAGCGGGAGATACGGGCAGTACTTC. Amino acids: CASSTGTSGRYGQYF.

V and J are TRBV11-2 and TRBJ1-1; D gene unclear. V was clipped by 6 bases and J by 0 bases, with 8 bases between them. Germline CDR1 and CDR2: SGHAT and FQNNGV. The CDR3 covers 13 residues. The DNA for the CDR3 is TGTGCCAGCAGTCCGACGGTGAACACTGAAGCTTTCTTT. It specifies CASSPTVNTEAFF.

This chain joins TRBV29-1 and TRBJ1-2; D is unresolved. Trimming removed 4 bases from V and 3 bases from J, with 18 bases in between. CDR1 is SQVTM, CDR2 ANQGSEA, per germline. The CDR3 consists of 15 residues. CDR3 sequence reads: CSVGDIDGFYYGYTF. The CDR3 DNA reads as TGCAGCGTTGGGGATATCGACGGGTTCTACTATGGCTACACCTTC.

The DNA for the CDR3 is TGTGCCTGGAGAAACTTCCAGGGGTCCTACAATGAGCAGTTCTTC. It specifies CAWRNFQGSYNEQFF. The chain employs TRBV30 and TRBJ2-1, with D perhaps matching TRBD1 (6 bases). The CDR3 is made up of 15 amino acids. CDR1 and CDR2 (germline): GTSNPN, SVGIG (reference sequence). V was shortened by 3 bases and J by 1 base, with 13 bases between the two germline ends. Looking up the rest from reference TRBV30 and TRBJ2-1 gives the full variable domain: SQTIHQWPATLVQPVGSPLSLECTVEGTSNPNLYWYRQAAGRGLQLLFYSVGIGQISSEVPQNLSASRPQDRQFILSSKKLLLSDSGFYLCAWRNFQGSYNEQFFGPGTRLTVL.

The chain carries TRBV6-1 and TRBJ1-1; 8 nucleotides align to TRBD1. Germline V gene sequence: CDR1 MNHNS, CDR2 SASEGT. V shed 7 bases and J 4 bases; nucleotides not matched to a gene: 8. There are 14 residues in the CDR3. The CDR3 is CASKYGQGGTEAFF. The CDR3 coding sequence is TGTGCCAGCAAATATGGACAGGGCGGCACTGAAGCTTTCTTT.

V is TRBV18 and J is TRBJ1-1; D is unresolved. The germline V gene encodes CDR1 KGHSH and CDR2 LQKENI. This CDR3 is built from 16 residues. With 3 bases removed from V and 4 bases from J, the gap between germline ends came to 18 bases. In nucleotides, the CDR3 is TGTGCCAGCTCACCGAACGGGGTCCCCAGAGGCACTGAAGCTTTCTTT. Translated, it gives CASSPNGVPRGTEAFF.

Points on this clone: One end of the junction is discordant with germline, which a read error may explain. The CDR3 nucleotides read TGTGCCAGCAGCATAGCTAGCACCGGGGAGCTGTTTTTT. This sequence encodes CASSIASTGELFF. The chain carries TRBV7-8 and TRBJ2-2, with unresolved D. This CDR3 contains 13 residues. Germline-derived CDR1 and CDR2 are SGHVS and FQNEAQ.

This chain uses TRBV7-2 with TRBJ1-5; D perhaps matches TRBD1 (6 bases). The germline CDR1 and CDR2 sequences are SGHTA and FQGNSA. This CDR3 is built from 13 residues. Trimming removed 5 bases from V and 3 bases from J, with 8 bases in between. CDR3 nucleotides: TGTGCCAGCAGCGGACAGCACAATCAGCCCCAGCATTTT. This sequence encodes CASSGQHNQPQHF.

A few counts support this clone. The J gene is TRBJ1-2, the V gene TRBV19; 8 bases agree with TRBD1. Germline-derived CDR1 and CDR2 are LNHDA and SQIVND (reference sequence). This CDR3 is 16 amino acids long. The V and J ends lost 8 bases and 8 bases, in that order; junction bases with no gene match: 19. CDR3 sequence: CASGKVIGGQGGGYTF. CDR3 coding DNA: TGTGCCAGTGGCAAGGTCATCGGCGGACAGGGAGGCGGCTACACCTTC.

The chain recombines TRBV28 with TRBJ2-5, with D unclear. V gave up 4 bases and J gave up 9 bases, with 12 bases separating them. The length of the CDR3 is 12 residues. CDR1 and CDR2 from the germline V gene are MDHEN and SYDVKM. The CDR3 region is CASSSPAASQYF. DNA of the CDR3: TGTGCCAGCAGTTCCCCCGCGGCGTCCCAGTACTTC. The complete variable domain, with remaining parts taken from reference TRBV28 and TRBJ2-5, reads DVKVTQSSRYLVKRTGEKVFLECVQDMDHENMFWYRQDPGLGLRLIYFSYDVKMKEKGDIPEGYSVSREKKERFSLILESASTNQTSMYLCASSSPAASQYFGPGTRLLVL.

The V and J genes are TRBV12-5 and TRBJ2-5; no clear D. Near its end, the DNA agrees better with TRBJ2-7, so the J call may be wrong. The CDR3 runs to 11 residues. The germline gives CDR1 LGHNT, CDR2 FRNRAP. The CDR3 here is CASGPRYEQYF. The CDR3, as DNA: TGTGCTAGTGGTCCACGCTACGAGCAGTACTTC.

DNA of the CDR3: TGTGCCAGCAGTTACCTGGACAGGGGTTCCTACGAGCAGTACTTC. Amino acids: CASSYLDRGSYEQYF. V gene TRBV6-6 combines with J gene TRBJ2-7; TRBD1 matches 9 bases. Germline CDR1 MNHNY, CDR2 SVGAGI (reference sequence). The CDR3 sequence is 15 residues long. Trimming took 2 bases from V and 1 from J; bases not matched to a gene: 3.

This chain links TRBV30 with TRBJ1-5; D is undetermined. The ends were cut back, 2 bases at V and 1 base at J, with 15 bases in the middle. Germline assignment: CDR1 GTSNPN and CDR2 SVGIG (reference sequence). This CDR3 spans 16 amino acids. Here the CDR3 reads CAWSLGGLRSNQPQHF. As DNA, the CDR3 is TGTGCCTGGAGTCTCGGTGGACTTCGGAGCAATCAGCCCCAGCATTTT.